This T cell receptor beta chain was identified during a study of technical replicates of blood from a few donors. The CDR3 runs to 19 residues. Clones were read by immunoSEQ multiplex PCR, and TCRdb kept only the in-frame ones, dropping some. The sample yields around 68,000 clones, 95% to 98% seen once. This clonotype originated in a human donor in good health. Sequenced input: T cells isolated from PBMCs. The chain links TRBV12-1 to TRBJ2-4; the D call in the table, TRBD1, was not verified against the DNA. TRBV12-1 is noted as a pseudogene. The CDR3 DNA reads TGTGCCAGCAGCCTCAGGGGGCCAGAGGATCTCGAGGCCAAAAACATTCAGTACTTC. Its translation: CASSLRGPEDLEAKNIQYF.